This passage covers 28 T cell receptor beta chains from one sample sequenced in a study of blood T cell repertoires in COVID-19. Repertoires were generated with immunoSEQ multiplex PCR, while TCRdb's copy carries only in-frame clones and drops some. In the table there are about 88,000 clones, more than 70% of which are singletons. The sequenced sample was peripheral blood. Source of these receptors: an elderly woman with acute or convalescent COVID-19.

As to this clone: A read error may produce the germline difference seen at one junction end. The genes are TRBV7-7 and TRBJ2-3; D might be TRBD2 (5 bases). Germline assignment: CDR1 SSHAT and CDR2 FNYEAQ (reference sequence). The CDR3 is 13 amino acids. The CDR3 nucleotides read TGTGCTAGCAGCTTACAACGGGGAGATACGCAGTATTTT. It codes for CASSLQRGDTQYF.

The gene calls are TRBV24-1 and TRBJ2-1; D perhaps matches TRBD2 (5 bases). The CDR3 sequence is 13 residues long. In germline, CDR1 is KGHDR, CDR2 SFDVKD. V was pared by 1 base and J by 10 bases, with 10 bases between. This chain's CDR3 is CATSDFEGGEQFF. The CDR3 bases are TGTGCCACCAGTGATTTCGAGGGCGGGGAGCAGTTCTTC.

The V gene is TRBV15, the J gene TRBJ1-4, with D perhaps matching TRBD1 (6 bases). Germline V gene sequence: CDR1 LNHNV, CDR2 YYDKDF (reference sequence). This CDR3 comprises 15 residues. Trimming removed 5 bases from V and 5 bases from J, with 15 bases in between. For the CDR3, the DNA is TGTGCCACCAGCGGCCACAGGGTACAGAATGAAAAACTGTTTTTT. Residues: CATSGHRVQNEKLFF.

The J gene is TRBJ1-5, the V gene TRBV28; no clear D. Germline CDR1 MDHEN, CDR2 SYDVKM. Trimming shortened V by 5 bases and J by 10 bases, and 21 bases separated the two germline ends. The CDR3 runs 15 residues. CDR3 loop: CASSRPGKTNVPQHF. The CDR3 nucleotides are TGTGCCAGCAGTCGCCCCGGGAAAACAAACGTCCCCCAGCATTTT.

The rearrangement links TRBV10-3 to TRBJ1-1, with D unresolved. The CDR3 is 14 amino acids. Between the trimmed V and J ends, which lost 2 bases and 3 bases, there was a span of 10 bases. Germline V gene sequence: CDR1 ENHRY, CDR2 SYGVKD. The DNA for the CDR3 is TGTGCCATCAGTGAGGTGGGAGGAGACACTGAAGCTTTCTTT. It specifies CAISEVGGDTEAFF.

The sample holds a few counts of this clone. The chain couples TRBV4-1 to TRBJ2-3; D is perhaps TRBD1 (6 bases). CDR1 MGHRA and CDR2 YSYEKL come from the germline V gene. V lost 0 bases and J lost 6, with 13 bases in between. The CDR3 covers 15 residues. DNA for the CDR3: TGCGCCAGCAGCCAAGAGCTGACAGGATGGGATACGCAGTATTTT. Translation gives CASSQELTGWDTQYF.

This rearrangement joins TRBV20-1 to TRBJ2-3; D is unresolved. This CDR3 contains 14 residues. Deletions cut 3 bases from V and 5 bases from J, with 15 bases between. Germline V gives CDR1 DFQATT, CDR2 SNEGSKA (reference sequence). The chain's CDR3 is CSASQQIPGDTQYF. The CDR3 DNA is TGCAGTGCTAGTCAGCAGATCCCAGGAGATACGCAGTATTTT.

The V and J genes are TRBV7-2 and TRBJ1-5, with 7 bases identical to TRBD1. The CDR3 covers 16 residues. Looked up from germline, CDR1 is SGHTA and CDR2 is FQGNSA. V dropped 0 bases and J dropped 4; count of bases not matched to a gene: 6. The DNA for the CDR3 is TGTGCCAGCAGCTTAGCAGGGACAGAGACAAATCAGCCCCAGCATTTT. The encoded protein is CASSLAGTETNQPQHF.

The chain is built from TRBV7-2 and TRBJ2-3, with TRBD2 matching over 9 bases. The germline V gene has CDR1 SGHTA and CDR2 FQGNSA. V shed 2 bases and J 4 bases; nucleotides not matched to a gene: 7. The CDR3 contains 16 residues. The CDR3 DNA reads TGTGCCAGCAGCTTACAGCCTAGCGGGATAGCAGATACGCAGTATTTT. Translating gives CASSLQPSGIADTQYF.

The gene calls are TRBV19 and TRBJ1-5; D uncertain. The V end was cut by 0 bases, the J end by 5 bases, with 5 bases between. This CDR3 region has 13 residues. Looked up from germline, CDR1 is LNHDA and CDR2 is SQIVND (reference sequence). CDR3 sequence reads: CASSIDLYQPQHF. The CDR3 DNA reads TGTGCCAGTAGTATAGATCTATATCAGCCCCAGCATTTT. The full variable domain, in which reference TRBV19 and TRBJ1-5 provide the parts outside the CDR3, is DGGITQSPKYLFRKEGQNVTLSCEQNLNHDAMYWYRQDPGQGLRLIYYSQIVNDFQKGDIAEGYSVSREKKESFPLTVTSAQKNPTAFYLCASSIDLYQPQHFGDGTRLSIL.

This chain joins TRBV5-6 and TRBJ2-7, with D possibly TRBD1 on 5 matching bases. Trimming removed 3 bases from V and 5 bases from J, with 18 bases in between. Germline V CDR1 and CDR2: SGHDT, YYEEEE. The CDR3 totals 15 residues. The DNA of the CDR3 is TGTGCCAGCAGCTACCGGGTCAGGGTTTTCAACGAGCAGTACTTC. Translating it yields CASSYRVRVFNEQYF.

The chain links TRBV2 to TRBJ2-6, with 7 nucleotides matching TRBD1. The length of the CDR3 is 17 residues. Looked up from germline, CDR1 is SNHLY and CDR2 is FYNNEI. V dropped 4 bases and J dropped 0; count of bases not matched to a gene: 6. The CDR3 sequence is CASSGTDRNSGANVLTF. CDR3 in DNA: TGTGCCAGCAGTGGGACGGACAGGAACTCTGGGGCCAACGTCCTGACTTTC.

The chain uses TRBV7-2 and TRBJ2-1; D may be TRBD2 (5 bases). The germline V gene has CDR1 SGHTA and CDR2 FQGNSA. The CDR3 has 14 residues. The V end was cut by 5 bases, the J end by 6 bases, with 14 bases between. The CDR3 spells CASSLRLIGNEQFF. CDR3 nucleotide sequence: TGTGCCAGCAGCCTCCGACTAATAGGCAATGAGCAGTTCTTC. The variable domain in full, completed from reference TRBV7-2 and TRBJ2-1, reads GAGVSQSPSNKVTEKGKDVELRCDPISGHTALYWYRQSLGQGLEFLIYFQGNSAPDKSGLPSDRFSAERTGGSVSTLTIQRTQQEDSAVYLCASSLRLIGNEQFFGPGTRLTVL.

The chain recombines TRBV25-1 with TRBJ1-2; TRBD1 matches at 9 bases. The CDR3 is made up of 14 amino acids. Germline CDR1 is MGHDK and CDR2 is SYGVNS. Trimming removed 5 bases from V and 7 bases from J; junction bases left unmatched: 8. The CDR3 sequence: CASSWKQGAGGYTF. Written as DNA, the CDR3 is TGTGCCAGCAGTTGGAAACAGGGGGCGGGTGGCTACACCTTC.

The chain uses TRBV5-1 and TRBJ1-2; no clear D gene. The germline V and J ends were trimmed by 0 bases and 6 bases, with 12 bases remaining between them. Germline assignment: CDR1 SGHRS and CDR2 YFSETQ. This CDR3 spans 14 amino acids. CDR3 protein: CASSLEEGYDGYTF. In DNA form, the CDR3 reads TGCGCCAGCAGCTTGGAGGAGGGTTACGATGGCTACACCTTC.

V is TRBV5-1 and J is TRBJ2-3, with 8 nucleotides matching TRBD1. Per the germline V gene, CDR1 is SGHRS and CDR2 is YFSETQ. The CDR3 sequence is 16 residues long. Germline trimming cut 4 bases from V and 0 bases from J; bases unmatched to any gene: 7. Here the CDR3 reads CASSLPWTGSTDTQYF. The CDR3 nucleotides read TGCGCCAGCAGCCTACCTTGGACAGGGAGCACAGATACGCAGTATTTT.

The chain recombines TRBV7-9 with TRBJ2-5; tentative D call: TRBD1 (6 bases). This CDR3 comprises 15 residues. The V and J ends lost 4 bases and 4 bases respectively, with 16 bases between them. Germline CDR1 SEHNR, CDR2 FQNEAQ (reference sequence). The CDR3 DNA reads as TGTGCCAGCAGCTCACTTACAGGGCTCGGAGAGACCCAGTACTTC. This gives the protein CASSSLTGLGETQYF. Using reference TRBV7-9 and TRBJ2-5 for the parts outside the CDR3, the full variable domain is DTGVSQNPRHKITKRGQNVTFRCDPISEHNRLYWYRQTLGQGPEFLTYFQNEAQLEKSRLLSDRFSAERPKGSFSTLEIQRTEQGDSAMYLCASSSLTGLGETQYFGPGTRLLVL.

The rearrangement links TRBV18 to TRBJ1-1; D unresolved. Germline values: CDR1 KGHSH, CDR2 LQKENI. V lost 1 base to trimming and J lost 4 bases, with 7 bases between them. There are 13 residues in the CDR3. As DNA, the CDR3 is TGTGCCAGCTCACCACGGGAGACCACTGAAGCTTTCTTT. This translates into CASSPRETTEAFF.

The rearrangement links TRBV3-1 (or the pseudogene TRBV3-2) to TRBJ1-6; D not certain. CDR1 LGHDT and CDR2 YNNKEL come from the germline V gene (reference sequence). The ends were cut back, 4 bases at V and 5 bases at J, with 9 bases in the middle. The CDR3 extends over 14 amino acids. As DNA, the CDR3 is TGTGCCAGCAGCCCGACAACCCATAATTCACCCCTCCACTTT. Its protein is CASSPTTHNSPLHF.

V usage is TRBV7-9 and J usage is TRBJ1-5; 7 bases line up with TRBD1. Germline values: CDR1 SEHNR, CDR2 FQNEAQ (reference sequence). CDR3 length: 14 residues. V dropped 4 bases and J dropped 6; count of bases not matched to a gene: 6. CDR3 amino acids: CASSSMTGPQPQHF. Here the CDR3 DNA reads TGTGCCAGCAGCTCGATGACAGGGCCTCAGCCCCAGCATTTT.

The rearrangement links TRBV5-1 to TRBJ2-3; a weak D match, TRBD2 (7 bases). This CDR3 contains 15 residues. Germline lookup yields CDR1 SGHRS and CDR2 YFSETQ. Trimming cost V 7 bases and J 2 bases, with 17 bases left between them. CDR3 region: CASSTAGANTDTQYF. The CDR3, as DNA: TGCGCCAGCTCCACTGCGGGGGCTAACACAGATACGCAGTATTTT.

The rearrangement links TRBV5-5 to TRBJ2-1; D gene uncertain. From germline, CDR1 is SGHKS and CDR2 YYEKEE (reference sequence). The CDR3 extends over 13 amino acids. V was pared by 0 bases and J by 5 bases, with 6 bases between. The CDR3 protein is CASSLGADNEQFF. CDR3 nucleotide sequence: TGTGCCAGCAGCTTGGGAGCCGACAATGAGCAGTTCTTC.

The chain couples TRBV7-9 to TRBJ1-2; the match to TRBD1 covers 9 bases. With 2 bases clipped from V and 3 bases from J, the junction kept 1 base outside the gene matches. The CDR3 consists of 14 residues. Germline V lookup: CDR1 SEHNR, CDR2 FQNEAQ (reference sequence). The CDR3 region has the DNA TGTGCCAGCAGCTTAAGACAGGGGGACTATGGCTACACCTTC. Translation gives CASSLRQGDYGYTF.

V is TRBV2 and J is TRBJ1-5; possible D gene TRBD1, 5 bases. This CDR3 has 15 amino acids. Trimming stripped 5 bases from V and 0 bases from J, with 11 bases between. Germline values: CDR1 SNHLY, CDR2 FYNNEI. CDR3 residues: CASSLGVNSNQPQHF. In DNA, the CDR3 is TGTGCCAGCAGTTTAGGGGTGAATAGCAATCAGCCCCAGCATTTT.

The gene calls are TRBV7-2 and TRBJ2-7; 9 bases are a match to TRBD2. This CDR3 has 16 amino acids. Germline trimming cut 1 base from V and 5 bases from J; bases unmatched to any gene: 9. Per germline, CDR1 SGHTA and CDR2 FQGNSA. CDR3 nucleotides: TGTGCCAGCAGCTTAGTAGGTAGCGGGAGACTTGACGAGCAGTACTTC. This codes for CASSLVGSGRLDEQYF.

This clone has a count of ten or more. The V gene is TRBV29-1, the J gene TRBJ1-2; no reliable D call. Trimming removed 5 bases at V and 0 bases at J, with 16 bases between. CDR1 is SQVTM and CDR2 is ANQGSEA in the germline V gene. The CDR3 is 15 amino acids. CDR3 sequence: CSVPPIGGTNYGYTF. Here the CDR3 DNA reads TGCAGCGTTCCACCAATCGGAGGGACTAACTATGGCTACACCTTC. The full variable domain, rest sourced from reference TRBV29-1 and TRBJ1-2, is SAVISQKPSRDICQRGTSLTIQCQVDSQVTMMFWYRQQPGQSLTLIATANQGSEATYESGFVIDKFPISRPNLTFSTLTVSNMSPEDSSIYLCSVPPIGGTNYGYTFGSGTRLTVV.

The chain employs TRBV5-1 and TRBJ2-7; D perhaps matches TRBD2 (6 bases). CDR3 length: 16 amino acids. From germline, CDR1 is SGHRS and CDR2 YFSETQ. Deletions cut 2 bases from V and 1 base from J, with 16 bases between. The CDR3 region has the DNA TGCGCCAGCAGCTTCGCCCCTGGGGGGATTTCCTACGAGCAGTACTTC. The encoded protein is CASSFAPGGISYEQYF.

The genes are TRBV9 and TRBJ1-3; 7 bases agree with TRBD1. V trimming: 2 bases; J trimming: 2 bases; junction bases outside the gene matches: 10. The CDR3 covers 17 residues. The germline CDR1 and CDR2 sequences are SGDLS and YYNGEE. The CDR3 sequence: CASSVQPQGKAGNTIYF. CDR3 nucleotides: TGTGCCAGCAGCGTCCAACCACAGGGGAAAGCTGGAAACACCATATATTTT.